This T cell receptor (beta chain) was sequenced during a study of blood T cells in healthy people across ages. Through a sample-barcoded 5' primer and a J-beta primer mix, a second PCR was run for about 6 to 12 cycles. Every sample gave at least 3 million paired-end reads containing CDR3. TCRdb processed the 5' RACE reads anew with MiXCR; each CDR3 protein has one entry. The sample includes 750,000 to 950,000 distinct CDR3 sequences, roughly 28% of them seen just once. Points on this clonotype: A much larger clone differs by one base, so this may be a read error.

Germline CDR1 LGHDT, CDR2 YNNKEL (reference sequence). This CDR3 has 14 amino acids. The sample was also linked to a second study, of T cells of mothers and their children.

The sequenced material came from blood. This chain links TRBV3-1 with TRBJ2-5; TRBD2 matches at 9 bases. This receptor was identified in a woman aged 40 to 50 in good health. The chain's CDR3 is CASRAGTSYETPYF. Written as DNA, the CDR3 is TGTGCCAGCAGGGCCGGGACTAGCTACGAGACCCCGTACTTC.